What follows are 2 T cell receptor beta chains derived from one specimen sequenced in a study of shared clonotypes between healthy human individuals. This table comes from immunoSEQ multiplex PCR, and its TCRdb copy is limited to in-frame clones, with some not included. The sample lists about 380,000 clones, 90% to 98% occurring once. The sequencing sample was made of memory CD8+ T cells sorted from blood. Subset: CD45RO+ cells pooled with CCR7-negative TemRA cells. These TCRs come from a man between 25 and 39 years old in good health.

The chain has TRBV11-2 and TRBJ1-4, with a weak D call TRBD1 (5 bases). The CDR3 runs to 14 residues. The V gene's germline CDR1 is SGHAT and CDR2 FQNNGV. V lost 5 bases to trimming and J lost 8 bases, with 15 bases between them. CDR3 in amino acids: CASSIAGPREKLFF. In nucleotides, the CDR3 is TGTGCCAGCAGCATTGCGGGACCCCGAGAAAAACTGTTTTTT.

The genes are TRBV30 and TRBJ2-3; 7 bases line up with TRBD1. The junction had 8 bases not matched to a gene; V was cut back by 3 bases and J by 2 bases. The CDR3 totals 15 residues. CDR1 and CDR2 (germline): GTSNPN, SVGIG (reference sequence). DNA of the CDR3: TGTGCCTGGAGGCCTGGGGACAGAATCACAGATACGCAGTATTTT. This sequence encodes CAWRPGDRITDTQYF.